This TCR beta chain derives from a study of blood T cell repertoires in COVID-19. As handled by the study authors: Nucleated cell number was recorded as an estimate derived from reference gene primer amplification. The assay was immunoSEQ multiplex PCR, and TCRdb's table has in-frame clones only and misses some. V, J and clone size reflect that table, while D and trimming were determined from the DNA. The sample contains 95,000 to 150,000 clones, approximately 85% of which appear only once. Sequenced: peripheral blood. The TCR comes from an elderly man with active or convalescent COVID-19.

The CDR3 spells CASSGGAGDQPQHF. The CDR3 DNA sequence: TGTGCCAGCAGTGGTGGGGCAGGAGATCAGCCCCAGCATTTT. The chain employs TRBV27 and TRBJ1-5; perhaps TRBD1 as D (5 bases). In germline, CDR1 is MNHEY, CDR2 SMNVEV (reference sequence). The V end lost 5 bases, the J end lost 5 bases, and 13 bases lay between the germline ends. The CDR3 length is 14 residues.